These T cell receptor beta chains were read from a single sample in a study. TCRdb reprocessed the 5' RACE reads via MiXCR and lists one record per CDR3 protein. The table lists tens of thousands of distinct CDR3 sequences, around 30% of them singletons, with around 2.3% in the top ten. Material for sequencing was tumor-infiltrating naive CD4+ T cells sorted from the breast tumor. The receptors derive from a female donor with breast cancer. Each CDR3 is given with its conserved first and last residue. A D gene is named only where the DNA matches it firmly. Clone size, where shown, is once, few, many, or a class for clones that have expanded.

TGTGCCAGCAGCTCACTCCAAGCGGGAGGTCTGGGGGATGAGCAGTTCTTC,CASSSLQAGGLGDEQFF,TRBD2,17,TRBV7-9,many,TRBJ2-1
TGCGCCAGCAGCCTTCCCTCTGGAAACACCATATATTTT,CASSLPSGNTIYF,NA,13,TRBV4-1,NA,TRBJ1-3
TGCAGTGCTTTAGCGGAGGCCTACGAGCAGTACTTC,CSALAEAYEQYF,NA,12,TRBV20-1,NA,TRBJ2-7
TGCAGTGCTAGATTTCGGAGACGGGGAGGGGGGGATTCTAATGAAAAACTGTTTTTT,CSARFRRRGGGDSNEKLFF,NA,19,TRBV20-1,many,TRBJ1-4
TGTGCCAGCAGCTTAGACTGGGGACAGCCCCAGCATTTT,CASSLDWGQPQHF,NA,13,TRBV7-2,few,TRBJ1-5
TGCGCCAGCTCCTATGTGTCAGGGGCCTCCTACAATGAGCAGTTCTTC,CASSYVSGASYNEQFF,NA,16,TRBV5-1,medium-sized,TRBJ2-1
TGCAGTGCTAGACACCCGTTAGAGGGAGGGGAATGGACTGAAGCTTTCTTT,CSARHPLEGGEWTEAFF,NA,17,TRBV20-1,once,TRBJ1-1
TGCGCCAGCAGCTTGGGGCAAAGGGGCACTGAAGCTTTCTTT,CASSLGQRGTEAFF,NA,14,TRBV5-1,many,TRBJ1-1
TGCGCCAGCAGCTTGTGGACAGGTGTTTATGGCTACACCTTC,CASSLWTGVYGYTF,TRBD1,14,TRBV5-1,many,TRBJ1-2
TGTGCCAGCCGCCTAGGGGGGTATAGTTCCGGGGAGCTGTTTTTT,CASRLGGYSSGELFF,NA,15,TRBV6-6,few,TRBJ2-2
TGTGCCAGCAGCGAAGGGCCGGACGATGAGCAGTTCTTC,CASSEGPDDEQFF,NA,13,TRBV7-3,NA,TRBJ2-1
TGCGCCAGCAGCCAAGAGTCGATGGTGCTCTATGGCTACACCTTC,CASSQESMVLYGYTF,NA,15,TRBV4-1,few,TRBJ1-2
TGTGCCAGCAGTTTGGGCAATCCCTACGAGCAGTACTTC,CASSLGNPYEQYF,NA,13,TRBV12-3/TRBV12-4,few,TRBJ2-7
TGCAGTGCGACCCCTAGCAATCAGCCCCAGCATTTT,CSATPSNQPQHF,NA,12,TRBV20-1,few,TRBJ1-5
TGTGCCAGCAGCCCCGGCCCCAGCGGGAGTTACGAGCAGTACTTC,CASSPGPSGSYEQYF,TRBD2,15,TRBV7-3,medium-sized,TRBJ2-7
TGTGCCAGCAGTATCTCCCGGGACAGGGTCGATCAGCCCCAGCATTTT,CASSISRDRVDQPQHF,TRBD1,16,TRBV12-3/TRBV12-4,medium-sized,TRBJ1-5